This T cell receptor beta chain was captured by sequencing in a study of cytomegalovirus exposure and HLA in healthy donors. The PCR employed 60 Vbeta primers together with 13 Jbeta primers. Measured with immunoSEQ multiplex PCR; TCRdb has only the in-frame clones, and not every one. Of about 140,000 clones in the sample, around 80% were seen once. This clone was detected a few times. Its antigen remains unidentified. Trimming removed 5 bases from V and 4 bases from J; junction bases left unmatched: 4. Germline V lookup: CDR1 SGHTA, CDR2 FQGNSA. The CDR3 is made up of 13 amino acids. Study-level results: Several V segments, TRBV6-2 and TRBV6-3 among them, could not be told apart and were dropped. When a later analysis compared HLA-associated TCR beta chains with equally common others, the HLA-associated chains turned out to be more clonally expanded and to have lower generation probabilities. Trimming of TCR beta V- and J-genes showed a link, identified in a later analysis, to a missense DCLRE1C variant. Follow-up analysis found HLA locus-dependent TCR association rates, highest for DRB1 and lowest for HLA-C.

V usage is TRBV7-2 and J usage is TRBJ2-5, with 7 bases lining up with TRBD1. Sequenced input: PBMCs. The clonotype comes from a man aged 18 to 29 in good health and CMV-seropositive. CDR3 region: CASSQTGIETQYF. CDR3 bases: TGTGCCAGCAGCCAGACAGGGATAGAGACCCAGTACTTC. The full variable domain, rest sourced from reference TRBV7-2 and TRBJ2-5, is GAGVSQSPSNKVTEKGKDVELRCDPISGHTALYWYRQSLGQGLEFLIYFQGNSAPDKSGLPSDRFSAERTGGSVSTLTIQRTQQEDSAVYLCASSQTGIETQYFGPGTRLLVL.